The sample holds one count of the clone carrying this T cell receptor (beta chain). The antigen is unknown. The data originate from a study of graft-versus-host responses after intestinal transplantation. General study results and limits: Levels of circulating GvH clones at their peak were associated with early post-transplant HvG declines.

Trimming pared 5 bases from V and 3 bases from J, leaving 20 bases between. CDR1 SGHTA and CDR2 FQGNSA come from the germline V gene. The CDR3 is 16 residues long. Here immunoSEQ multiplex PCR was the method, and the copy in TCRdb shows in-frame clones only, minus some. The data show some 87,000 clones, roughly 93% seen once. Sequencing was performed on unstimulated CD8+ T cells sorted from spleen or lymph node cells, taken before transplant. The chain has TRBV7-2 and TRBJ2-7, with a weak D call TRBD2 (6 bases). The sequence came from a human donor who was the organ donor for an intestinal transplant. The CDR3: CASSLLGGAFYYEQYF. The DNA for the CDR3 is TGTGCCAGCAGCCTCCTCGGGGGAGCCTTTTACTACGAGCAGTACTTC.